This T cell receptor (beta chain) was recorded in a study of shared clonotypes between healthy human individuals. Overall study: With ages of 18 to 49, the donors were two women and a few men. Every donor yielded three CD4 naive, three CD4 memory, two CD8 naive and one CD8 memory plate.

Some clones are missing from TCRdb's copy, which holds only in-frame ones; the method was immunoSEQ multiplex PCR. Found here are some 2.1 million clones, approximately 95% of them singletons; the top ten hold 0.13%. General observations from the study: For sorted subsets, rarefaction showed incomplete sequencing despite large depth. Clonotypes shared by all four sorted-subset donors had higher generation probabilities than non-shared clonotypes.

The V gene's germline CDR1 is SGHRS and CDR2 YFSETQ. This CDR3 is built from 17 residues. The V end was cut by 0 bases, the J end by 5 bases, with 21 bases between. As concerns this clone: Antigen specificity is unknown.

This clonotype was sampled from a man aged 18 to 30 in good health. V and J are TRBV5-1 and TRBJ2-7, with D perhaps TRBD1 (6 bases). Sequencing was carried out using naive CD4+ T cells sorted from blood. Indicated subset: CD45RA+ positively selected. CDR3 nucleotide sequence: TGCGCCAGCAGCTTGGGACTCCAACAGGGAACTGCCAACGAGCAGTACTTC. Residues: CASSLGLQQGTANEQYF.